The 15 T cell receptor beta chains reported below all come from one sample, sequenced in a study of technical replicates of blood from a handful of donors. Libraries were prepared by immunoSEQ multiplex PCR; TCRdb keeps only in-frame clonotypes and omits some of them. Of about 97,000 clones listed, about 95% are singletons. The sample consisted of T cells isolated from PBMCs. These receptors came from a human donor in good health.

The V call is TRBV5-8, the J call TRBJ1-5, with TRBD1 matching 8 bases. The V gene's germline CDR1 is SGHTS and CDR2 YDEGEE. The CDR3 runs 16 residues. Trimming took 4 bases from V and 0 from J; bases not matched to a gene: 6. The CDR3 nucleotides are TGTGCCAGCAGCCGGGAAACAGGGGGTAGCAATCAGCCCCAGCATTTT. Amino acids: CASSRETGGSNQPQHF.

The chain is built from TRBV7-2 and TRBJ1-5; 9 bases are shared with TRBD1. The length of the CDR3 is 14 residues. The ends lost 4 bases at V and 6 bases at J; junction bases unmatched: 4. The V gene's germline CDR1 is SGHTA and CDR2 FQGNSA. The CDR3 reads CASSWGQGGQPQHF. The CDR3 DNA sequence: TGTGCCAGCAGCTGGGGACAGGGTGGTCAGCCCCAGCATTTT.

This rearrangement joins TRBV7-9 to TRBJ2-7, with a weak D call TRBD2 (5 bases). The CDR3 extends over 14 amino acids. V shed 1 base and J shed 6 bases, with 13 bases lying between them. CDR1 and CDR2 (germline): SEHNR, FQNEAQ (reference sequence). The CDR3 DNA follows: TGTGCCAGCAGCTTAGAGGTCTTGGGAGCCGAGCAGTACTTC. This translates into CASSLEVLGAEQYF.

The CDR3 DNA reads TGCAGCGTTGCTCGCCCTAATAATTCACCCCTCCACTTT. Translated: CSVARPNNSPLHF. This sequence joins TRBV29-1 and TRBJ1-6; no firm D call. Between the trimmed V and J ends, which lost 4 bases and 5 bases, there was a span of 9 bases. This CDR3 contains 13 residues. From germline, CDR1 is SQVTM and CDR2 ANQGSEA.

J is TRBJ2-1 and V is TRBV27, with TRBD1 as a possible D gene (6 bases). V was cut by 6 bases and J by 8 bases, with 8 bases left in between. The CDR3 covers 11 residues. Germline lookup yields CDR1 MNHEY and CDR2 SMNVEV (reference sequence). The CDR3 is CASRTGHEQFF. CDR3 DNA sequence: TGTGCCAGCAGAACAGGGCATGAGCAGTTCTTC.

The chain has TRBV28 and TRBJ2-1; 9 bases match TRBD1. The ends lost 2 bases at V and 7 bases at J; junction bases unmatched: 9. Germline lookup yields CDR1 MDHEN and CDR2 SYDVKM. This CDR3 is built from 16 residues. The CDR3 loop is CASSLAVGQGRNEQFF. CDR3 nucleotides: TGTGCCAGCAGTTTAGCGGTGGGACAGGGCCGAAATGAGCAGTTCTTC.

CDR3 residues: CASSFFGPKERPTDTQYF. The CDR3 DNA reads TGTGCCAGCAGCTTCTTCGGCCCAAAAGAGCGGCCCACAGATACGCAGTATTTT. The chain has TRBV7-8 and TRBJ2-3, with D perhaps matching TRBD2 (5 bases). With 3 bases removed from V and 2 bases from J, the gap between germline ends came to 21 bases. The germline V gene encodes CDR1 SGHVS and CDR2 FQNEAQ. This CDR3 is built from 18 residues.

This clone was counted a single time. The chain is built from TRBV12-5 and TRBJ1-5, with a possible D match to TRBD1 (6 bases). The CDR3 extends over 14 amino acids. V was trimmed by 5 bases and J by 7 bases, leaving 15 bases between them. CDR1 and CDR2 from the germline V gene are LGHNT and FRNRAP. The DNA of the CDR3 is TGTGCTAGTGGTGCCGGGCAGCAGGGGCAGCCCCAGCATTTT. Translated: CASGAGQQGQPQHF.

The chain recombines TRBV7-9 with TRBJ1-3; 12 bases fit TRBD1. The germline gives CDR1 SEHNR, CDR2 FQNEAQ (reference sequence). The CDR3 is made up of 14 amino acids. V dropped 6 bases and J dropped 7; count of bases not matched to a gene: 4. The CDR3 bases are TGTGCCAGCAGACCTGGGACAGGGGGCAACACCATATATTTT. This sequence encodes CASRPGTGGNTIYF. Full variable domain (rest looked up from reference TRBV7-9 and TRBJ1-3): DTGVSQNPRHKITKRGQNVTFRCDPISEHNRLYWYRQTLGQGPEFLTYFQNEAQLEKSRLLSDRFSAERPKGSFSTLEIQRTEQGDSAMYLCASRPGTGGNTIYFGEGSWLTVV.

This chain connects TRBV29-1 to TRBJ2-7; D might be TRBD2 (6 bases). CDR1 SQVTM and CDR2 ANQGSEA come from the germline V gene. V dropped 3 bases and J dropped 3 bases, with 6 bases sitting between them. This CDR3 comprises 11 residues. CDR3 protein: CSVDGGYEQYF. Written as DNA, the CDR3 is TGCAGCGTTGACGGGGGCTACGAGCAGTACTTC.

This clone was recorded a few times. The gene calls are TRBV29-1 and TRBJ1-1; the D gene is possibly TRBD1 (5 bases). This CDR3 comprises 13 residues. The germline gives CDR1 SQVTM, CDR2 ANQGSEA. The V and J ends lost 2 bases and 3 bases respectively, with 10 bases between them. The CDR3 nucleotides read TGCAGCGTTGAACAGACAGCTTACACTGAAGCTTTCTTT. As protein: CSVEQTAYTEAFF.

The chain has TRBV5-8 and TRBJ1-1; TRBD1 is a possible D gene (5 bases). Germline CDR1 is SGHTS and CDR2 is YDEGEE. CDR3 length equals 15 residues. V was pared by 7 bases and J by 1 base, with 17 bases between. CDR3: CASGPRQSANTEAFF. In DNA form, the CDR3 reads TGTGCCAGCGGCCCAAGACAGAGCGCGAACACTGAAGCTTTCTTT.

The chain links TRBV29-1 to TRBJ2-7, with TRBD1 matching over 8 bases. J gave up 1 base and V 4 bases, and 3 bases lay outside the gene matches. This CDR3 spans 13 amino acids. Looked up from germline, CDR1 is SQVTM and CDR2 is ANQGSEA. DNA of the CDR3: TGCAGCGTTGGGACAGGGCAATCCTACGAGCAGTACTTC. Translated, it gives CSVGTGQSYEQYF.

The chain is built from TRBV6-1 and TRBJ1-5; TRBD1 is a possible D gene (5 bases). CDR1 and CDR2 from the germline V gene are MNHNS and SASEGT. V gave up 1 base and J gave up 7 bases, with 14 bases separating them. There are 15 residues in the CDR3. The CDR3 region has the DNA TGTGCCAGCAGTGAAGTGGGGGGAGAAGGGCAGCCCCAGCATTTT. Amino acid sequence: CASSEVGGEGQPQHF.

This chain connects TRBV10-3 to TRBJ2-1, with 7 bases matching TRBD2. The CDR3 is 14 amino acids. J lost 5 bases, V lost 4 bases, and 5 bases had no gene match. Germline CDR1 ENHRY, CDR2 SYGVKD. The CDR3 region is CAISAGTIDNEQFF. CDR3 nucleotides: TGTGCCATCAGTGCCGGGACTATAGACAATGAGCAGTTCTTC.